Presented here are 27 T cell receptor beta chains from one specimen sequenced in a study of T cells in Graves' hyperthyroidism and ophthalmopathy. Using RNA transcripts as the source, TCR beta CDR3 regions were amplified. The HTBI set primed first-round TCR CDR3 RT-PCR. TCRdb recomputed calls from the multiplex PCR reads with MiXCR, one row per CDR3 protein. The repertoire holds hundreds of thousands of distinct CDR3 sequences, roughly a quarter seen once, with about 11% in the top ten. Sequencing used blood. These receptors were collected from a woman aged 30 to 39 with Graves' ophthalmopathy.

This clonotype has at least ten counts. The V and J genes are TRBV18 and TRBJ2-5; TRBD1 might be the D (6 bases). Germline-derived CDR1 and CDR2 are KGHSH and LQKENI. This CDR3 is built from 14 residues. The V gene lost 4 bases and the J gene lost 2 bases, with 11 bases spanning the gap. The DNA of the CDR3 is TGTGCCAGCTCACGTAACAGGGCACAAGAGACCCAGTACTTC. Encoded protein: CASSRNRAQETQYF.

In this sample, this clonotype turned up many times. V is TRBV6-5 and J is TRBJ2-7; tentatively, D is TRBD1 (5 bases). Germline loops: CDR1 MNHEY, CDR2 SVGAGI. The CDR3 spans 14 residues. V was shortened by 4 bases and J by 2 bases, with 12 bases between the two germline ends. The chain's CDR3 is CASSFQTDPYEQYF. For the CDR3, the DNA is TGTGCCAGCAGTTTTCAGACAGACCCCTACGAGCAGTACTTC.

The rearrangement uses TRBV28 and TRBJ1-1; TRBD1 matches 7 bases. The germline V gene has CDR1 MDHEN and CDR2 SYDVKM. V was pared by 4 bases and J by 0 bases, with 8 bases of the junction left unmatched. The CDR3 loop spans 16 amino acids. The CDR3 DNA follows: TGTGCCAGCAGTTCACAGGGGTATCGGATGAACACTGAAGCTTTCTTT. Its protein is CASSSQGYRMNTEAFF.

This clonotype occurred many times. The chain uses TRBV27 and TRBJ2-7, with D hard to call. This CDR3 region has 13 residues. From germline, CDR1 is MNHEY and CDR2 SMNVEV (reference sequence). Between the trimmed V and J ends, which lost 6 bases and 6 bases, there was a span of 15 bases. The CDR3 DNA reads TGTGCCAGCAGCAAGACCGCCCGTGGCGAGCAGTACTTC. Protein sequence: CASSKTARGEQYF.

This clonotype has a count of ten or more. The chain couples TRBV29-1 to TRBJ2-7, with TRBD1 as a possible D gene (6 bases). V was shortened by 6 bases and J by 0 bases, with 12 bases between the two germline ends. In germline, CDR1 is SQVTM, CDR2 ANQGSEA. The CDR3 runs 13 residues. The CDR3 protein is CSVYRESSYEQYF. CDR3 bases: TGCAGCGTATACAGGGAAAGCTCCTACGAGCAGTACTTC.

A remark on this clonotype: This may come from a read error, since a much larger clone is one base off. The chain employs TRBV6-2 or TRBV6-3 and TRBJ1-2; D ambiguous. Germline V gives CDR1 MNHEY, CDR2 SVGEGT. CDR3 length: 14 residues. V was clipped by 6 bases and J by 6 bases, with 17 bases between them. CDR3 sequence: CASSPTARYHGYTF. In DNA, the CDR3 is TGTGCCAGCAGCCCAACGGCACGGTACCATGGCTACACCTTC.

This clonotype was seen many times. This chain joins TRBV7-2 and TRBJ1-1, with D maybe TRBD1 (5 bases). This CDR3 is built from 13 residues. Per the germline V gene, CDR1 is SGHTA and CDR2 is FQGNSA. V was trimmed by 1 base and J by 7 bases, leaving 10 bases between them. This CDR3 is CASSLVGGYEAFF. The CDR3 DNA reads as TGTGCCAGCAGCTTAGTTGGGGGTTATGAAGCTTTCTTT.

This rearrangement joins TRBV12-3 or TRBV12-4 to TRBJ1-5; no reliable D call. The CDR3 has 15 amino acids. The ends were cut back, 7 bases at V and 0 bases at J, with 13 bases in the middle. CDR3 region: CASTRTGYSNQPQHF. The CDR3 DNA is TGTGCCAGCACCCGAACGGGTTATAGCAATCAGCCCCAGCATTTT.

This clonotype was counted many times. The CDR3 bases are TGTGCCAGCAGCACCGGGACTAGCAGGGAGACCCAGTACTTC. This sequence encodes CASSTGTSRETQYF. The rearrangement links TRBV7-2 to TRBJ2-5, with 9 nucleotides matching TRBD2. There are 14 residues in the CDR3. CDR1 and CDR2 (germline): SGHTA, FQGNSA. The V gene end was trimmed by 5 bases and the J gene end by 5 bases; junction bases not matched to a gene: 6.

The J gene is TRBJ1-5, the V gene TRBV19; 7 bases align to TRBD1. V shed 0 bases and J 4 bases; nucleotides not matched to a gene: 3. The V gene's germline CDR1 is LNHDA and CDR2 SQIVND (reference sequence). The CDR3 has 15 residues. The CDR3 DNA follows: TGTGCCAGTAGTATAGAGGGACAGATTAATCAGCCCCAGCATTTT. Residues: CASSIEGQINQPQHF.

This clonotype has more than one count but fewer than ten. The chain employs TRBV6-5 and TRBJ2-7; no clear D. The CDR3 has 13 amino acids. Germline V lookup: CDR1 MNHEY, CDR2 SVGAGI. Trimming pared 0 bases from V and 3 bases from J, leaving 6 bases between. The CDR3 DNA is TGTGCCAGCAGTTACTCGAGACTCTACGAGCAGTACTTC. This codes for CASSYSRLYEQYF.

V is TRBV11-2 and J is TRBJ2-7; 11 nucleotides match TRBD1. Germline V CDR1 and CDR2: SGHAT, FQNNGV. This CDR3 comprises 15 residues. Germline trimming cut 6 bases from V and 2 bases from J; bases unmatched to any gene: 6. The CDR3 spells CASSFGQGAAYEQYF. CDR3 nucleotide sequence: TGTGCCAGCAGTTTTGGACAGGGGGCGGCCTACGAGCAGTACTTC. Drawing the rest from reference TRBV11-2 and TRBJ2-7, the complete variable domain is EAGVAQSPRYKIIEKRQSVAFWCNPISGHATLYWYQQILGQGPKLLIQFQNNGVVDDSQLPKDRFSAERLKGVDSTLKIQPAKLEDSAVYLCASSFGQGAAYEQYFGPGTRLTVT.

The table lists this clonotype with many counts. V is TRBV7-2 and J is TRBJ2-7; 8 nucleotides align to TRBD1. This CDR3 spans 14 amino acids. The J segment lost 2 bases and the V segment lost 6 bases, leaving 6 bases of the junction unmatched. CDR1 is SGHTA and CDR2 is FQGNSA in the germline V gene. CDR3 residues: CASSPRTGTYEQYF. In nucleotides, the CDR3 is TGTGCCAGCAGTCCCCGGACAGGGACCTACGAGCAGTACTTC. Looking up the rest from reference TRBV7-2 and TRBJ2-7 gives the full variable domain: GAGVSQSPSNKVTEKGKDVELRCDPISGHTALYWYRQSLGQGLEFLIYFQGNSAPDKSGLPSDRFSAERTGGSVSTLTIQRTQQEDSAVYLCASSPRTGTYEQYFGPGTRLTVT.

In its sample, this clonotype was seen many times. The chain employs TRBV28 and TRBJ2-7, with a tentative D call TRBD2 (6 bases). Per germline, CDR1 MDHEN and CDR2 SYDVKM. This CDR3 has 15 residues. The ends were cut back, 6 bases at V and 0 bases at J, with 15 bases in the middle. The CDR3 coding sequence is TGTGCCAGCAGGACGACCGGGACTGACTCCTACGAGCAGTACTTC. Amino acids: CASRTTGTDSYEQYF.

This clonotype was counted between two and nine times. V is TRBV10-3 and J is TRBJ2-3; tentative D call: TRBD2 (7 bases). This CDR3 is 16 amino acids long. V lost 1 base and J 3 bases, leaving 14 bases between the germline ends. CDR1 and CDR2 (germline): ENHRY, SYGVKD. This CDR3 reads CAISEFPAGTTDTQYF. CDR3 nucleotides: TGTGCCATCAGTGAGTTCCCAGCGGGGACAACAGATACGCAGTATTTT.

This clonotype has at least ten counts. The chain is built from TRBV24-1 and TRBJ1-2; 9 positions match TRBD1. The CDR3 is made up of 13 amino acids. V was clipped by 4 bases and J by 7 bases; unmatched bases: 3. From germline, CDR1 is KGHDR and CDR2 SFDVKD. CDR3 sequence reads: CATSDRQGGGYTF. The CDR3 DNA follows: TGTGCCACCAGTGACAGACAGGGGGGTGGCTACACCTTC.

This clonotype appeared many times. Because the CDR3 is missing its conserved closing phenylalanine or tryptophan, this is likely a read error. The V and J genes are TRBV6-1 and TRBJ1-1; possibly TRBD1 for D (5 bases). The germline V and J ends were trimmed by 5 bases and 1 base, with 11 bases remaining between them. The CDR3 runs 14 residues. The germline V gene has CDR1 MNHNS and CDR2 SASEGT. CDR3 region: CASSRLQENTEAFS. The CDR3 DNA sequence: TGTGCCAGCAGTCGACTACAGGAGAACACTGAAGCTTTCTCT.

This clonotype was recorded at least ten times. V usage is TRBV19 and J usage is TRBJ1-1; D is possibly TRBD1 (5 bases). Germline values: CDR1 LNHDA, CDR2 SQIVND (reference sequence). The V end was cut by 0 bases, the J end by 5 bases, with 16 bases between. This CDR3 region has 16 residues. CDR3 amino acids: CASSIDPAGWRTEAFF. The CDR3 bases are TGTGCCAGTAGTATAGATCCGGCAGGGTGGAGGACTGAAGCTTTCTTT.

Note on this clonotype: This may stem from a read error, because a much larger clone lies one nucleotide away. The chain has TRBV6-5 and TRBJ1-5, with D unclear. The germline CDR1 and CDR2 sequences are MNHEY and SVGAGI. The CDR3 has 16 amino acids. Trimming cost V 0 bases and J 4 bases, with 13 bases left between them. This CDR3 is CASSYSIQSGNQPQHF. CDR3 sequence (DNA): TGTGCCAGCAGTTACTCGATCCAGTCGGGGAATCAGCCCCAGCATTTT.

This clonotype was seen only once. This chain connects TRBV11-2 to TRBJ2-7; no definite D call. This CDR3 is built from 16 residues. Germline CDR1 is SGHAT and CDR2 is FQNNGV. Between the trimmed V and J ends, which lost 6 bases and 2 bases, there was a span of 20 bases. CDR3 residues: CASRSMKALYPYEQYF. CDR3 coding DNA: TGTGCCAGCAGGAGCATGAAGGCGCTTTACCCCTACGAGCAGTACTTC.

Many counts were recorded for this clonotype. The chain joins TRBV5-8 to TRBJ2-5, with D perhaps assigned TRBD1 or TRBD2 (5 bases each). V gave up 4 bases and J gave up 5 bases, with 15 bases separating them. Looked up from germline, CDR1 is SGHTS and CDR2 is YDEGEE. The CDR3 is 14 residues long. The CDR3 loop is CASSTRDPWETQYF. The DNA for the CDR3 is TGTGCCAGCAGCACCCGGGACCCGTGGGAGACCCAGTACTTC.

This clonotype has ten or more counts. The CDR3 DNA reads TGTGCCAGTAAAGGCCTAATGAACACTGAAGCTTTCTTT. Amino acids: CASKGLMNTEAFF. This chain joins TRBV19 and TRBJ1-1, with D hard to call. V gave up 7 bases and J gave up 0 bases, with 9 bases separating them. Germline V lookup: CDR1 LNHDA, CDR2 SQIVND (reference sequence). The CDR3 consists of 13 residues. Filled out from reference TRBV19 and TRBJ1-1, the complete variable domain reads DGGITQSPKYLFRKEGQNVTLSCEQNLNHDAMYWYRQDPGQGLRLIYYSQIVNDFQKGDIAEGYSVSREKKESFPLTVTSAQKNPTAFYLCASKGLMNTEAFFGQGTRLTVV.

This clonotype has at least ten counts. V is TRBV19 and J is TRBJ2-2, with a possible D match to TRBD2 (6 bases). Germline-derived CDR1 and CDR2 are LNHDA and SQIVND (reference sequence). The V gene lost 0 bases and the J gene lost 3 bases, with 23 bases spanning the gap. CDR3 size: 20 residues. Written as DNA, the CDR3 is TGTGCCAGTAGTATAGATCTGTACCAGGCCATCGGAGGGTACACCGGGGAGCTGTTTTTT. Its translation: CASSIDLYQAIGGYTGELFF.

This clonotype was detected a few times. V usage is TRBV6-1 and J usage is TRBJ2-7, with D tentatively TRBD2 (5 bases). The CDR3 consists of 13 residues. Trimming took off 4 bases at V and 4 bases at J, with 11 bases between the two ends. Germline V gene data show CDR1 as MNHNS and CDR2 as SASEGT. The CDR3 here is CASSAGESYEQYF. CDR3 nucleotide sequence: TGTGCCAGCAGTGCCGGGGAGAGTTACGAGCAGTACTTC.

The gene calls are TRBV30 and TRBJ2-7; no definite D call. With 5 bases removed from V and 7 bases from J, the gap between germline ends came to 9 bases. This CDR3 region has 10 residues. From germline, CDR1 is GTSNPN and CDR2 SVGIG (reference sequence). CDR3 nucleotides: TGTGCCTGGGGTTTGGGGGAGCAGTACTTC. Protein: CAWGLGEQYF.

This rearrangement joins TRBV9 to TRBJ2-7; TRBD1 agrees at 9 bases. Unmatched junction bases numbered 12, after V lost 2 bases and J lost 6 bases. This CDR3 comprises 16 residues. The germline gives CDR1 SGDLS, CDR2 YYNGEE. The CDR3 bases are TGTGCCAGCAGCGTTGACCCGGGACAGGGTAGTCGCGAGCAGTACTTC. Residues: CASSVDPGQGSREQYF.

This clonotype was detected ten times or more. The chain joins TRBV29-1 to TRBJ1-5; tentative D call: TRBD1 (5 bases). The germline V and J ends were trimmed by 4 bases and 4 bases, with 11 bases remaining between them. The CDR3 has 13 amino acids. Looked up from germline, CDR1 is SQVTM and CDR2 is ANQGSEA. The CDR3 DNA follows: TGCAGCGTTGGGGGGTTCGGGAATCAGCCCCAGCATTTT. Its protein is CSVGGFGNQPQHF.